The 24 T cell receptor beta chains below come from one sample, sequenced in a study of blood T cell repertoires in COVID-19. Using immunoSEQ multiplex PCR, the repertoire was profiled, and TCRdb retains in-frame clones only, with some absent. Of some 220,000 clones in the sample, approximately 85% are singletons; the top ten hold around 2.5%. The material sequenced was peripheral blood. The receptors were sampled from a woman in her seventies with COVID-19, enrolled during active disease.

This chain connects TRBV18 to TRBJ1-5; 10 nucleotides match TRBD1. Germline CDR1 reads KGHSH; CDR2 reads LQKENI. This CDR3 has 15 amino acids. CDR3 in amino acids: CAGSAGQGKNQPQHF. The CDR3 DNA reads TGTGCAGGTTCGGCGGGACAGGGGAAAAATCAGCCCCAGCATTTT.

The genes are TRBV6-5 and TRBJ1-2; D may be TRBD1 (6 bases). CDR1 and CDR2 from the germline V gene are MNHEY and SVGAGI. V lost 4 bases and J lost 7, with 16 bases in between. There are 14 residues in the CDR3. CDR3 sequence (DNA): TGTGCCAGCAGTTCTTTCCAGGGGCTCTCTGGCTACACCTTC. Translating gives CASSSFQGLSGYTF.

On this clone: A junction end diverges from the germline sequence, so it may reflect a read error. The rearrangement uses TRBV27 and TRBJ2-5, with D perhaps TRBD1 (5 bases). This CDR3 contains 11 residues. Looked up from germline, CDR1 is MNHEY and CDR2 is SMNVEV (reference sequence). CDR3 sequence reads: CASSGQGTQYF. In nucleotides, the CDR3 is TGTGCCAGCAGTGGACAAGGGACCCAGTACTTC.

The J gene is TRBJ2-7, the V gene TRBV4-1; 9 bases agree with TRBD1. This CDR3 comprises 16 residues. The V gene's germline CDR1 is MGHRA and CDR2 YSYEKL. V gave up 7 bases and J gave up 5 bases; unmatched junction bases: 15. The CDR3 loop is CASISRGRDRAHEQYF. In DNA form, the CDR3 reads TGCGCCAGCATCTCAAGGGGCCGGGACAGGGCCCACGAGCAGTACTTC.

This chain uses TRBV7-9 with TRBJ1-4; 9 bases are a match to TRBD1. CDR1 and CDR2 from the germline V gene are SEHNR and FQNEAQ (reference sequence). With V trimmed by 3 bases and J by 8 bases, 7 bases remained unmatched. The CDR3 sequence is 15 residues long. CDR3 sequence (DNA): TGTGCCAGCAGCTTTTGGGACAGGGAGGACGAAAAACTGTTTTTT. Its translation is CASSFWDREDEKLFF.

The chain uses TRBV4-3 and TRBJ1-2; 12 bases match TRBD1. Germline CDR1 and CDR2: LGHNA and YSLEER. This CDR3 is 17 amino acids long. V was pared by 1 base and J by 7 bases, with 10 bases of the junction left unmatched. CDR3 DNA: TGCGCCAGCAGCCAAGTATGGAAGGGACAGGGGGCGATTGGCTACACCTTC. Its translation is CASSQVWKGQGAIGYTF.

The V and J genes are TRBV27 and TRBJ2-4; 10 bases are shared with TRBD1. The CDR3 has 14 residues. J gave up 7 bases and V 5 bases, and 5 bases lay outside the gene matches. In germline, CDR1 is MNHEY, CDR2 SMNVEV (reference sequence). CDR3 nucleotide sequence: TGTGCCAGCAGTACCCCGACAGGGGGCAACATTCAGTACTTC. As protein: CASSTPTGGNIQYF.

This chain links TRBV18 with TRBJ2-1; 8 positions agree with TRBD2. The J segment lost 8 bases and the V segment lost 11 bases, leaving 17 bases of the junction unmatched. The CDR3 is 15 amino acids. Germline V gene data show CDR1 as KGHSH and CDR2 as LQKENI. CDR3 coding DNA: TGTGCCGGCGCCATAACGGGAGGGCCCGGGGATGAGCAGTTCTTC. Its protein is CAGAITGGPGDEQFF.

V is TRBV7-2 and J is TRBJ2-5; TRBD1 aligns across 8 bases. The CDR3 is 15 amino acids. CDR1 is SGHTA and CDR2 is FQGNSA in the germline V gene. V shed 3 bases, J shed 2 bases, and the junction held 5 bases outside the gene matches. The CDR3 is CASSFQGASQETQYF. CDR3 DNA sequence: TGTGCCAGCAGCTTTCAGGGGGCGAGTCAAGAGACCCAGTACTTC.

This clone occurred a few times. The gene calls are TRBV7-2 and TRBJ2-3, with 8 bases lining up with TRBD1. In germline, CDR1 is SGHTA, CDR2 FQGNSA. After removal of 4 bases from V and 10 bases from J, the junction contained 4 bases not matched to a gene. This CDR3 region has 12 residues. This chain's CDR3 is CASSSRGRAQYF. In nucleotides, the CDR3 is TGTGCCAGCAGCTCCAGGGGGCGCGCGCAGTATTTT.

The chain has TRBV2 and TRBJ1-5; 7 bases match TRBD1. Germline loops: CDR1 SNHLY, CDR2 FYNNEI. The CDR3 is made up of 15 amino acids. V lost 3 bases, J lost 4 bases, and 6 bases stayed unmatched. The CDR3 DNA reads TGTGCCAGCAGTGATGCGGGACAGTTTAATCAGCCCCAGCATTTT. It is translated as CASSDAGQFNQPQHF.

The V call is TRBV5-4, the J call TRBJ1-4, with 7 positions matching TRBD1. CDR3 length: 15 amino acids. Per germline, CDR1 SGHNT and CDR2 YYREEE (reference sequence). V shed 4 bases and J 1 base; nucleotides not matched to a gene: 4. The CDR3 sequence: CASSRDSGTNEKLFF. CDR3 nucleotides: TGTGCCAGCAGCAGGGACAGTGGAACTAATGAAAAACTGTTTTTT. Variable domain in full (rest from reference TRBV5-4 and TRBJ1-4): ETGVTQSPTHLIKTRGQQVTLRCSSQSGHNTVSWYQQALGQGPQFIFQYYREEENGRGNFPPRFSGLQFPNYSSELNVNALELDDSALYLCASSRDSGTNEKLFFGSGTQLSVL.

The chain combines TRBV29-1 with TRBJ1-1, with no clear D. The CDR3 contains 16 residues. The germline V and J ends were trimmed by 2 bases and 4 bases, with 20 bases remaining between them. Germline loops: CDR1 SQVTM, CDR2 ANQGSEA. The CDR3 DNA follows: TGCAGCGTTGAAAAGTCCGCGGGTTTTATCGCCACTGAAGCTTTCTTT. This gives the protein CSVEKSAGFIATEAFF. The full variable domain, in which reference TRBV29-1 and TRBJ1-1 provide the parts outside the CDR3, is SAVISQKPSRDICQRGTSLTIQCQVDSQVTMMFWYRQQPGQSLTLIATANQGSEATYESGFVIDKFPISRPNLTFSTLTVSNMSPEDSSIYLCSVEKSAGFIATEAFFGQGTRLTVV.

This clone came up a few times. The rearrangement joins TRBV5-1 to TRBJ2-3; perhaps TRBD2 as D (6 bases). Deletions cut 0 bases from V and 1 base from J, with 6 bases between. This CDR3 is built from 14 residues. Germline V lookup: CDR1 SGHRS, CDR2 YFSETQ. CDR3 nucleotides: TGCGCCAGCAGCTTGGCGGGGGGCACAGATACGCAGTATTTT. Its translation: CASSLAGGTDTQYF.

This clone has just one count. The chain uses TRBV29-1 and TRBJ2-5, with D hard to call. The CDR3 extends over 12 amino acids. Trimming pared 3 bases from V and 2 bases from J, leaving 7 bases between. From germline, CDR1 is SQVTM and CDR2 ANQGSEA. CDR3 residues: CSVEAEQETQYF. In DNA, the CDR3 is TGCAGCGTTGAGGCAGAACAAGAGACCCAGTACTTC.

This clone was seen only once. The rearrangement links TRBV6-5 to TRBJ1-2, with D maybe TRBD1 (5 bases). This CDR3 is 15 amino acids long. Germline V gene sequence: CDR1 MNHEY, CDR2 SVGAGI. Trimming stripped 6 bases from V and 7 bases from J, with 21 bases between. As DNA, the CDR3 is TGTGCCAGCAGGGCAACCTCGGGGGGGGAAAGTGGCTACACCTTC. It encodes CASRATSGGESGYTF.

The V gene is TRBV11-2, the J gene TRBJ1-6; 7 nucleotides align to TRBD1. From germline, CDR1 is SGHAT and CDR2 FQNNGV. The CDR3 is 18 amino acids. Germline trimming cut 1 base from V and 0 bases from J; bases unmatched to any gene: 6. The CDR3 DNA sequence: TGTGCCAGCAGCTTAGTTGGCAGGGGGGTCTCCTATAATTCACCCCTCCACTTT. It yields the protein CASSLVGRGVSYNSPLHF. The full variable domain, its missing parts supplied by reference TRBV11-2 and TRBJ1-6, is EAGVAQSPRYKIIEKRQSVAFWCNPISGHATLYWYQQILGQGPKLLIQFQNNGVVDDSQLPKDRFSAERLKGVDSTLKIQPAKLEDSAVYLCASSLVGRGVSYNSPLHFGNGTRLTVT.

The V gene is TRBV6-5, the J gene TRBJ2-7; TRBD1 matches at 8 bases. The length of the CDR3 is 15 residues. Germline CDR1 is MNHEY and CDR2 is SVGAGI. The ends lost 5 bases at V and 0 bases at J; junction bases unmatched: 6. The CDR3 DNA reads as TGTGCCAGCAGTCGGGACAGGCGAGGCTCCTACGAGCAGTACTTC. It specifies CASSRDRRGSYEQYF.

The chain is built from TRBV28 and TRBJ1-2; possible D gene TRBD1, 6 bases. This CDR3 contains 12 residues. The germline CDR1 and CDR2 sequences are MDHEN and SYDVKM. The germline V and J ends were trimmed by 1 base and 7 bases, with 7 bases remaining between them. The CDR3 loop reads CASSLSQGGYTF. CDR3 in DNA: TGTGCCAGCAGTTTATCACAGGGTGGCTACACCTTC.

This sequence joins TRBV7-6 and TRBJ2-7, with D perhaps matching TRBD2 (6 bases). Germline loops: CDR1 SGHVS, CDR2 FNYEAQ. Trimming shortened V by 1 base and J by 3 bases, and 13 bases separated the two germline ends. CDR3 length equals 15 residues. CDR3 coding DNA: TGTGCCAGCAGCTTAGTGGCTAGCGCGGGCTACGAGCAGTACTTC. Its translation: CASSLVASAGYEQYF. Filled out from reference TRBV7-6 and TRBJ2-7, the complete variable domain reads GAGVSQSPRYKVTKRGQDVALRCDPISGHVSLYWYRQALGQGPEFLTYFNYEAQQDKSGLPNDRFSAERPEGSISTLTIQRTEQRDSAMYRCASSLVASAGYEQYFGPGTRLTVT.

Comments on this clone: The junction shows a germline mismatch at one end, possibly a read error. The V gene is TRBV7-7, the J gene TRBJ2-1, with D possibly TRBD1 on 7 matching bases. CDR3 length: 16 residues. The germline V gene has CDR1 SSHAT and CDR2 FNYEAQ (reference sequence). CDR3 loop: CASSPLAGTAYNEQFF. The CDR3 DNA sequence: TGTGCTAGCAGCCCGCTCGCGGGGACAGCCTACAATGAGCAGTTCTTC. The full variable domain, its missing parts supplied by reference TRBV7-7 and TRBJ2-1, is GAGVSQSPRYKVTKRGQDVTLRCDPISSHATLYWYQQALGQGPEFLTYFNYEAQPDKSGLPSDRFSAERPEGSISTLTIQRTEQRDSAMYRCASSPLAGTAYNEQFFGPGTRLTVL.

The chain is built from TRBV9 and TRBJ1-3; 10 bases align to TRBD1. V lost 3 bases, J lost 2 bases, and 8 bases stayed unmatched. The CDR3 spans 17 residues. Germline V CDR1 and CDR2: SGDLS, YYNGEE. CDR3 sequence (DNA): TGTGCCAGCAGCGGGCGACAGGGGGCGAAGGCTGGAAACACCATATATTTT. Translated, it gives CASSGRQGAKAGNTIYF. The full variable domain, in which reference TRBV9 and TRBJ1-3 provide the parts outside the CDR3, is DSGVTQTPKHLITATGQRVTLRCSPRSGDLSVYWYQQSLDQGLQFLIQYYNGEERAKGNILERFSAQQFPDLHSELNLSSLELGDSALYFCASSGRQGAKAGNTIYFGEGSWLTVV.

V usage is TRBV6-5 and J usage is TRBJ2-7, with 7 bases aligning to TRBD1. V lost 7 bases, J lost 0 bases, and 3 bases stayed unmatched. Germline CDR1 MNHEY, CDR2 SVGAGI. CDR3 length: 13 amino acids. This CDR3 is CASTDRSSYEQYF. DNA for the CDR3: TGTGCCAGCACGGACAGGAGCTCCTACGAGCAGTACTTC.

V gene TRBV19 combines with J gene TRBJ1-4; tentative D call: TRBD1 (6 bases). The CDR3 totals 14 residues. The germline gives CDR1 LNHDA, CDR2 SQIVND (reference sequence). Trimming removed 7 bases at V and 7 bases at J, with 16 bases between. For the CDR3, the DNA is TGTGCCAGTATGGAGCTCAGGGGTGGTGAAAAACTGTTTTTT. This encodes CASMELRGGEKLFF.